These 22 T cell receptor beta chains were all obtained from the same sample, sequenced in a study of cytomegalovirus exposure and HLA in healthy donors. The PCR contained 60 Vbeta and 13 Jbeta primers. Clones were read by immunoSEQ multiplex PCR, and TCRdb kept only the in-frame ones, dropping some. The data contain about 190,000 clones, 77% of them singletons. The sequencing sample was made of PBMCs. These receptors were taken from a woman aged 25 to 39 in good health and CMV-seropositive.

The rearrangement joins TRBV30 to TRBJ2-7; 9 positions agree with TRBD1. J lost 7 bases, V lost 4 bases, and 8 bases had no gene match. CDR3 length: 13 amino acids. Germline CDR1 is GTSNPN and CDR2 is SVGIG (reference sequence). The CDR3 region is CAWTPGQGKEQYF. CDR3 nucleotide sequence: TGTGCCTGGACCCCAGGACAGGGGAAAGAGCAGTACTTC.

The chain has TRBV10-3 and TRBJ1-2; tentative D call: TRBD1 (6 bases). The V gene's germline CDR1 is ENHRY and CDR2 SYGVKD. The germline V and J ends were trimmed by 4 bases and 3 bases, with 12 bases remaining between them. CDR3 length: 14 residues. The CDR3 DNA reads TGTGCCATCAGTGTAGGCAGGGGTGACTATGGCTACACCTTC. Its protein is CAISVGRGDYGYTF.

The J gene is TRBJ2-7, the V gene TRBV18; 10 positions match TRBD2. The CDR3 runs 16 residues. Germline CDR1 KGHSH, CDR2 LQKENI. The V segment lost 0 bases and the J segment 5 bases; nucleotides outside the gene matches: 7. The CDR3 nucleotides read TGTGCCAGCTCACCACCGAGCGGGAGGGGTCAGGACGAGCAGTACTTC. Encoded protein: CASSPPSGRGQDEQYF.

The genes are TRBV4-3 and TRBJ2-7; the D gene is possibly TRBD1 (6 bases). The V gene lost 1 base and the J gene lost 5 bases, with 12 bases spanning the gap. Germline V gene lookup returns CDR1 LGHNA and CDR2 YSLEER. The length of the CDR3 is 14 residues. Here the CDR3 DNA reads TGCGCCAGCAGCCAAGTGACCAGGGGCGACGAGCAGTACTTC. This gives the protein CASSQVTRGDEQYF.

The rearrangement joins TRBV5-1 to TRBJ2-2; 14 bases map to TRBD2. Losses at the gene ends were 2 bases for V and 6 bases for J; bases not matched to a gene: 3. The V gene's germline CDR1 is SGHRS and CDR2 YFSETQ. This CDR3 has 16 amino acids. The chain's CDR3 is CASSFSGLAGAGELFF. Written as DNA, the CDR3 is TGCGCCAGCAGCTTCTCGGGACTAGCGGGAGCCGGGGAGCTGTTTTTT.

This clone occurred a few times. The chain combines TRBV21-1 with TRBJ1-1; the table gives TRBD1 as D, unverified against the DNA. TRBV21-1 is listed as a pseudogene. The CDR3 has 14 amino acids. The CDR3 here is CASSRPQGVPEAFF. The DNA for the CDR3 is TGTGCCAGCAGCCGACCACAGGGAGTCCCTGAAGCTTTCTTT.

This clone was found a few times. J is TRBJ2-1 and V is TRBV5-5; 7 nucleotides match TRBD1. The CDR3 is 13 amino acids. V lost 4 bases and J lost 9; bases outside the gene matches: 7. Germline V lookup: CDR1 SGHKS, CDR2 YYEKEE (reference sequence). The CDR3: CASSLPQGIEQFF. Written as DNA, the CDR3 is TGTGCCAGCAGCCTCCCACAGGGGATTGAGCAGTTCTTC.

The rearrangement links TRBV7-9 to TRBJ1-1; TRBD1 might be the D (5 bases). V was clipped by 4 bases and J by 0 bases, with 9 bases between them. The CDR3 covers 14 residues. Germline CDR1 reads SEHNR; CDR2 reads FQNEAQ (reference sequence). This chain's CDR3 is CASSSDSMNTEAFF. CDR3 nucleotides: TGTGCCAGCAGCTCCGACAGCATGAACACTGAAGCTTTCTTT.

The chain employs TRBV7-9 and TRBJ2-7; TRBD2 matches 10 bases. Unmatched junction bases numbered 3, after V lost 1 base and J lost 3 bases. The CDR3 is 15 amino acids. The germline gives CDR1 SEHNR, CDR2 FQNEAQ (reference sequence). The CDR3 DNA reads TGTGCCAGCAGCTTAGTAGCGGGAGGCTTCTACGAGCAGTACTTC. This gives the protein CASSLVAGGFYEQYF.

This chain uses TRBV6-5 with TRBJ1-4, with TRBD1 identical over 8 bases. V was clipped by 0 bases and J by 7 bases; unmatched bases: 7. The CDR3 is 16 amino acids. From germline, CDR1 is MNHEY and CDR2 SVGAGI. The CDR3 reads CASSYSRTGGSEKLFF. CDR3 DNA: TGTGCCAGCAGTTACTCGAGAACAGGGGGATCTGAAAAACTGTTTTTT.

The V gene is TRBV28, the J gene TRBJ1-2; D uncertain. Between the trimmed V and J ends, which lost 5 bases and 8 bases, there was a span of 12 bases. Germline values: CDR1 MDHEN, CDR2 SYDVKM. This CDR3 comprises 12 residues. CDR3 sequence reads: CASSPYSLGYTF. The CDR3 nucleotides read TGTGCCAGCAGTCCCTACAGTCTAGGCTACACCTTC.

This chain links TRBV21-1 with TRBJ2-3; TRBD2 reflects the table's D call only, with no check against the DNA. TRBV21-1 is flagged as a pseudogene. The CDR3 is made up of 19 amino acids. CDR3 nucleotides: TGTGCCAGCAGCAAAGTTTCCCTAGCGGGGGGCCGGCGCACAGATACGCAGTATTTT. Translating it yields CASSKVSLAGGRRTDTQYF.

V and J are TRBV11-1 and TRBJ1-5; TRBD1 is a possible D gene (5 bases). This CDR3 is 12 amino acids long. In germline, CDR1 is SGHAT, CDR2 FQDESV (reference sequence). Trimming stripped 4 bases from V and 9 bases from J, with 10 bases between. CDR3 loop: CASSSPGGPQHF. Written as DNA, the CDR3 is TGTGCCAGCAGCTCGCCGGGGGGGCCCCAGCATTTT.

This clone was seen a handful of times. This may come from a read error, since a much larger clone is one base off. The chain combines TRBV6-4 with TRBJ2-3; 12 nucleotides align to TRBD2. Trimming cost V 5 bases and J 1 base; bases outside gene matches: 1. This CDR3 is built from 15 residues. CDR1 and CDR2 (germline): MRHNA, SNTAGT. CDR3 sequence reads: CASSRLAGGTDTQYF. In DNA form, the CDR3 reads TGTGCCAGCAGTCGACTAGCGGGGGGCACAGATACGCAGTATTTT.

The V gene is TRBV6-5, the J gene TRBJ2-1; 10 bases match TRBD1. V lost 2 bases and J lost 8; bases outside the gene matches: 3. CDR1 is MNHEY and CDR2 is SVGAGI in the germline V gene. This CDR3 contains 14 residues. For the CDR3, the DNA is TGTGCCAGCAGTTACGGACAGGGGGTGTATGAGCAGTTCTTC. As protein: CASSYGQGVYEQFF.

V is TRBV4-1 and J is TRBJ2-7; weak D call: TRBD2 (6 bases). Germline CDR1 and CDR2: MGHRA and YSYEKL. V lost 1 base, J lost 0 bases, and 16 bases lay in between. The CDR3 length is 17 residues. The CDR3 nucleotides are TGCGCCAGCAGCCAAGGGGTCTCAGCGGGTATCTCCTACGAGCAGTACTTC. This gives the protein CASSQGVSAGISYEQYF.

This chain joins TRBV5-1 and TRBJ2-2; 10 nucleotides align to TRBD2. Germline loops: CDR1 SGHRS, CDR2 YFSETQ. J was trimmed by 0 bases and V by 1 base; bases with no gene match: 6. The CDR3 has 18 amino acids. The CDR3 bases are TGCGCCAGCAGCTTGTGGGCTAGCGGGAGAACGAACACCGGGGAGCTGTTTTTT. It specifies CASSLWASGRTNTGELFF.

This chain links TRBV30 with TRBJ2-3; TRBD2 aligns across 7 bases. With V trimmed by 2 bases and J by 4 bases, 12 bases remained unmatched. The CDR3 sequence is 16 residues long. Germline V gene data show CDR1 as GTSNPN and CDR2 as SVGIG (reference sequence). This chain's CDR3 is CAWSTGGGGVSDTQYF. CDR3 coding DNA: TGTGCCTGGAGTACCGGTGGGGGGGGAGTTTCAGATACGCAGTATTTT.

The chain combines TRBV7-2 with TRBJ2-7; 7 nucleotides line up with TRBD1. The germline CDR1 and CDR2 sequences are SGHTA and FQGNSA. There are 15 residues in the CDR3. V gave up 1 base and J gave up 0 bases; unmatched junction bases: 3. CDR3 DNA sequence: TGTGCCAGCAGCTTAGTGGGACAGACCTCCTACGAGCAGTACTTC. Its protein is CASSLVGQTSYEQYF. Using reference TRBV7-2 and TRBJ2-7 for the parts outside the CDR3, the full variable domain is GAGVSQSPSNKVTEKGKDVELRCDPISGHTALYWYRQSLGQGLEFLIYFQGNSAPDKSGLPSDRFSAERTGGSVSTLTIQRTQQEDSAVYLCASSLVGQTSYEQYFGPGTRLTVT.

The sample holds a few counts of this clone. The chain recombines TRBV6-6 with TRBJ1-5; D may be TRBD1 (6 bases). Trimming removed 7 bases at V and 2 bases at J, with 15 bases between. The germline gives CDR1 MNHNY, CDR2 SVGAGI (reference sequence). The CDR3 is 15 residues long. The CDR3 bases are TGTGCCAGCAAAGCACAGGGCGTGGGCAATCAGCCCCAGCATTTT. Amino acids: CASKAQGVGNQPQHF.

The chain couples TRBV2 to TRBJ1-5, with D hard to call. The CDR3 contains 14 residues. V was clipped by 10 bases and J by 6 bases, with 19 bases between them. The germline V gene encodes CDR1 SNHLY and CDR2 FYNNEI. CDR3 DNA sequence: TGTGCCACTCGTCCAGAGGCAGTAAGTCAGCCCCAGCATTTT. Protein: CATRPEAVSQPQHF.

This rearrangement joins TRBV2 to TRBJ2-2, with 11 positions matching TRBD2. The V gene's germline CDR1 is SNHLY and CDR2 FYNNEI. With 6 bases clipped from V and 4 bases from J, the junction kept 4 bases outside the gene matches. The CDR3 totals 15 residues. CDR3 sequence reads: CASSRSGGVTGELFF. The CDR3 region has the DNA TGTGCCAGCAGCCGTAGCGGGGGGGTCACCGGGGAGCTGTTTTTT.